The present T cell receptor beta chain was sequenced within a study of shared clonotypes between healthy human individuals. TCRdb's copy holds only in-frame clones and misses some; the assay was immunoSEQ multiplex PCR. The data show some 2,000,000 clones, 85% to 95% seen once. Germline V lookup: CDR1 MDHEN, CDR2 SYDVKM. This CDR3 is 13 amino acids long. V lost 1 base and J lost 3, with 4 bases in between. The clonotype was recovered from a man aged 18 to 30 in good health. The sequenced sample consisted of naive CD4+ T cells sorted from blood. Subset indicated: CD45RA+ positively selected. The V call is TRBV28, the J call TRBJ1-5; the D is unclear. The DNA of the CDR3 is TGTGCCAGCAGTTTATTTTCCAATCAGCCCCAGCATTTT. It specifies CASSLFSNQPQHF.